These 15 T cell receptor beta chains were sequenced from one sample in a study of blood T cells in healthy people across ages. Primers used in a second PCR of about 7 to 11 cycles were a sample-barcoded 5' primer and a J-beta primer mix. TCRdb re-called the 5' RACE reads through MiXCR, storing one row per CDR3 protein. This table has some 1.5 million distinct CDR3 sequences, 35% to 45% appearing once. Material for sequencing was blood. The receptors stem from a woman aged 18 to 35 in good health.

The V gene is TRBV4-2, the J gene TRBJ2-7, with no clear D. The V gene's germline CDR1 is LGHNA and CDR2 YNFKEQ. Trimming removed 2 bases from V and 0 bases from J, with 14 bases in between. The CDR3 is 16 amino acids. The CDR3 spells CASSQWAGSSSYEQYF. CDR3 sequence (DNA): TGTGCCAGCAGCCAATGGGCCGGGTCGAGCTCCTACGAGCAGTACTTC.

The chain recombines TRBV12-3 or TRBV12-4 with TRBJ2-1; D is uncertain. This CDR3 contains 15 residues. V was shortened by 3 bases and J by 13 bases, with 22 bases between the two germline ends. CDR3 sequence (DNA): TGTGCCAGCAGTTTTTCAGGACGAAAAGCAGAGACCCAGTTCTTC. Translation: CASSFSGRKAETQFF.

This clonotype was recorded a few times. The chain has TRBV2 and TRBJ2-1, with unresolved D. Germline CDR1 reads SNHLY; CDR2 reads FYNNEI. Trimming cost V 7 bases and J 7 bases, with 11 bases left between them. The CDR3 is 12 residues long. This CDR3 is CASILLGNEQFF. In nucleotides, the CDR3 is TGTGCCAGCATCCTTCTGGGTAATGAGCAGTTCTTC.

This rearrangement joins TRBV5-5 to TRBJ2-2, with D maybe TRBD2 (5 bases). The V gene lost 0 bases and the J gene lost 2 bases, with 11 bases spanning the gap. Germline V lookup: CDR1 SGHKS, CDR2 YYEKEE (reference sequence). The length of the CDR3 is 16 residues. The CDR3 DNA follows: TGTGCCAGCAGCTTGGTTTCAGCGGTTAACACCGGGGAGCTGTTTTTT. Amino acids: CASSLVSAVNTGELFF.

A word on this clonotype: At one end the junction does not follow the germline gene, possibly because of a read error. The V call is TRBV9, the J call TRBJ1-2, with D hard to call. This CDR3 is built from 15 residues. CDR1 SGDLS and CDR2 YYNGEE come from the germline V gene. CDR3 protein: CASSVAIGANYDYTF. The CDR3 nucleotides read TGTGCCAGCAGCGTAGCTATAGGAGCTAACTATGACTACACCTTC.

CDR3 nucleotide sequence: TGCAGTGCTAGAGATGCGGACAGAAAGGACTATGGCTACACCTTC. Protein product: CSARDADRKDYGYTF. The chain couples TRBV20-1 to TRBJ1-2; D possibly corresponds to TRBD1 (6 bases). V was shortened by 0 bases and J by 3 bases, with 14 bases between the two germline ends. From germline, CDR1 is DFQATT and CDR2 SNEGSKA (reference sequence). The CDR3 runs to 15 residues.

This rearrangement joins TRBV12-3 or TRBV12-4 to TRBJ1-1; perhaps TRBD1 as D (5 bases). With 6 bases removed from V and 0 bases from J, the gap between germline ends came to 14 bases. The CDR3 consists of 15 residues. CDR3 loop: CASSPGGELNTEAFF. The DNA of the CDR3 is TGTGCCAGCAGCCCCGGGGGGGAACTGAACACTGAAGCTTTCTTT.

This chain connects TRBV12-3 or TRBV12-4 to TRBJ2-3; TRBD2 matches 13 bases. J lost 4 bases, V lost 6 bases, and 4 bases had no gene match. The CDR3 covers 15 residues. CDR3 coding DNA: TGTGCCAGCAGAGGACTAGCGGGAGTGGCAGATACGCAGTATTTT. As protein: CASRGLAGVADTQYF.

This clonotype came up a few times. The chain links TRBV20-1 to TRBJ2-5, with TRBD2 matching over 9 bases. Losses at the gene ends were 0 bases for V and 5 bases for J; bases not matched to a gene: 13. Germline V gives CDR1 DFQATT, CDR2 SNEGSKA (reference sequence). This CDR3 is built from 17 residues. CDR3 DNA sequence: TGCAGTGCTAGAGATTTCCTTCGGCGGGGGGGCCGCGAGACCCAGTACTTC. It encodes CSARDFLRRGGRETQYF.

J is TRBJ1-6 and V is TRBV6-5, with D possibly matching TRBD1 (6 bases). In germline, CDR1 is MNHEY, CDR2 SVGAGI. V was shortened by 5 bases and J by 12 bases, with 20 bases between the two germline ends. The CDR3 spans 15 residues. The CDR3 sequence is CASSLTGPGHLPLHF. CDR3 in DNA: TGTGCCAGCAGTCTGACAGGCCCAGGGCATTTACCCCTCCACTTT.

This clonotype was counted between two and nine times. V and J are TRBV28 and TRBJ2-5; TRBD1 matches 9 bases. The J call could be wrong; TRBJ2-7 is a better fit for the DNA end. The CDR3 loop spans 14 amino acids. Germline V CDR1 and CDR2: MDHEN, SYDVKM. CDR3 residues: CASSRRTGVREQYF. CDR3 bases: TGTGCCAGCAGCCGCAGGACAGGGGTGCGCGAGCAGTACTTC.

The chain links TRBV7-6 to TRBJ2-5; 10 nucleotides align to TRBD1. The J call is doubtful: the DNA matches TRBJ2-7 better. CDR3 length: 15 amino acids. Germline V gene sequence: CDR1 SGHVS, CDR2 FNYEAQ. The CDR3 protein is CASSLAGQGVGEQYF. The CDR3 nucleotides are TGTGCCAGCAGCTTAGCAGGACAGGGGGTCGGCGAGCAGTACTTC.

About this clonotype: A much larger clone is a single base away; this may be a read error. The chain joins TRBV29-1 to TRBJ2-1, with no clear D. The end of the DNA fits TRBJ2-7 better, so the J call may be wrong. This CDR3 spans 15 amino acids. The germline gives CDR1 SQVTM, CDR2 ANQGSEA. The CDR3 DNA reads TGCAGCGTTGAAGATGATGGGTTCTCCTACAATGAGCAGTACTTC. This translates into CSVEDDGFSYNEQYF.

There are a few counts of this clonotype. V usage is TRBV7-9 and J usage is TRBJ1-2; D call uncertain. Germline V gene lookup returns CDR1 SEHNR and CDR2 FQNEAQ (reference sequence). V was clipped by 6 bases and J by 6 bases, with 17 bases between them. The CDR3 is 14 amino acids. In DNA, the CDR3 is TGTGCCAGCAGTAGCCCTCTTGGATCGGATGGCTACACCTTC. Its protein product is CASSSPLGSDGYTF.

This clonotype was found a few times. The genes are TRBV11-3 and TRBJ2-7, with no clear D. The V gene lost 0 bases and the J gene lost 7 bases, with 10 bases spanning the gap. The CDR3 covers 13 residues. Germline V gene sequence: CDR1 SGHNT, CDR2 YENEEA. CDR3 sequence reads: CASSLDVLGEQYF. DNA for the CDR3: TGTGCCAGCAGCTTAGATGTGTTAGGGGAGCAGTACTTC.